The present T cell receptor beta chain was sequenced within a study of blood T cell repertoires in COVID-19. In the study's own analysis: Estimated nucleated cell counts came from reference gene primer amplification. TCRdb's copy holds only in-frame clones and misses some; the assay was immunoSEQ multiplex PCR. The V and J calls and clone size come from that table; D and trimming were worked out from the DNA. Among about 310,000 clones listed, around 87% were seen once. The V and J ends lost 6 bases and 5 bases, in that order; junction bases with no gene match: 9. The V gene's germline CDR1 is KGHSH and CDR2 LQKENI. This CDR3 region has 14 residues.

The chain has TRBV18 and TRBJ2-5, with TRBD1 identical over 7 bases. The sequencing sample was made of peripheral blood. The sequence derives from a man aged 50-59 years with active or convalescent COVID-19. The CDR3 DNA reads TGTGCCAGCTCCCCGACAGGGCTTGGGGAGACCCAGTACTTC. It is translated as CASSPTGLGETQYF.